This is a list of T cell receptor beta chains from one sample in a study of blood T cell repertoires in COVID-19. Measured with immunoSEQ multiplex PCR; TCRdb has only the in-frame clones, and not every one. This sample has 150,000 to 200,000 clones, with around 91% found just once. The material sequenced was PBMCs or T cells enriched from blood (not recorded which). Every receptor here comes from a woman between 18 and 29 years old who had recovered from COVID-19. Each CDR3 is given with its conserved first and last residue. D genes are given only for firm matches. Clone size appears in some rows only: once, few, many, or a class for an expanded clone.

TRBJ2-3 | - | - | TRBV14 | TGTGCCAGCATGCGAGGAGATACGCAGTATTTT | CASMRGDTQYF
TRBJ1-1 | - | once | TRBV5-5 | TGTGCCAGCAGCTTCACCGGGACAACTAACACTGAAGCTTTCTTT | CASSFTGTTNTEAFF
TRBJ2-6 | TRBD2 | once | TRBV4-1 | TGCGCCAGCAGTCGGGGGGGACTAGCGGGACTTAGCTCTGGGGCCAACGTCCTGACTTTC | CASSRGGLAGLSSGANVLTF
TRBJ2-2 | TRBD2 | - | TRBV7-2 | TGTGCCAGCAGCTTAGTTACTAGCGGGGCGACCGGGGAGCTGTTTTTT | CASSLVTSGATGELFF
TRBJ2-3 | TRBD2 | - | TRBV6-5 | TGTGCCAGCAGTTCAGCGGGGGCTAGCACAGATACGCAGTATTTT | CASSSAGASTDTQYF
TRBJ1-3 | - | - | TRBV7-2 | TGTGCCAGCAGCCCCCGGGGGGGCTCTGGAAACACCATATATTTT | CASSPRGGSGNTIYF
TRBJ2-3 | - | - | TRBV21-1 | TGTGCCAGCAGCAAAGGACTAGCGGGAGAAGGGGCACACACAGATACGCAGTATTTT | CASSKGLAGEGAHTDTQYF
TRBJ2-3 | - | - | TRBV3-1/TRBV3-2 | TGTGCCAGCAGCCCCGACAGTATCAACACAGATACGCAGTATTTT | CASSPDSINTDTQYF
TRBJ1-2 | - | once | TRBV5-1 | TGCGCCAGCAGCCCCAGTCTGGGCCGGGGGTTTGGCTACACCTTC | CASSPSLGRGFGYTF
TRBJ2-2 | TRBD1 | - | TRBV28 | TGTGCCAGCTCACCGCCGGGACAGGGTTCCGGGGAGCTGTTTTTT | CASSPPGQGSGELFF
TRBJ2-7 | TRBD2 | - | TRBV27 | TGTGCCAGCAGTTTAAGACTAGCGGGACTCTACGAGCAGTACTTC | CASSLRLAGLYEQYF
TRBJ2-1 | - | - | TRBV11-1 | TGTGCCAGCAGCCCGGACCCGACTAGACTCCATGAGCAGTTCTTC | CASSPDPTRLHEQFF
TRBJ2-3 | - | - | TRBV24-1 | TGTGCCACCAGTGGCCCCCTTGGCGGAACCACAGATACGCAGTATTTT | CATSGPLGGTTDTQYF
TRBJ2-1 | - | - | TRBV28 | TGTGCCAGCAGCTCCCACCCCGGCGGGGCCTACAATGAGCAGTTCTTC | CASSSHPGGAYNEQFF
TRBJ2-7 | - | - | TRBV12-3/TRBV12-4 | TGTGCCAGCAGTTTAGTGGTCAGCTACGAGCAGTACTTC | CASSLVVSYEQYF
TRBJ2-1 | - | once | TRBV30 | TGTGCCTGGAGCGGGTACTACAATGAGCAGTTCTTC | CAWSGYYNEQFF
TRBJ2-2 | - | - | TRBV11-2 | TGTGCCAGCACCGTGGGGAGGAACACCGGGGAGCTGTTTTTT | CASTVGRNTGELFF
TRBJ2-2 | - | once | TRBV7-9 | TGTGCCAGCAGCTCTCCAGACTCCCTCGGGGAGCTGTTTTTT | CASSSPDSLGELFF
TRBJ2-2 | TRBD2 | once | TRBV7-2 | TGTGCCAGCAGCCGTGGACTAGCGGGAGCATCGAACACCGGGGAGCTGTTTTTT | CASSRGLAGASNTGELFF
TRBJ1-1 | TRBD1 | few | TRBV2 | TGTGCCAGCAGTCGGACAGGGCGGAGCACTGAAGCTTTCTTT | CASSRTGRSTEAFF
TRBJ2-7 | - | - | TRBV28 | TGTGCCAGCAGTTTAGGCGGTGTGCAGGGTCTGGGCTACGAGCAGTACTTC | CASSLGGVQGLGYEQYF
TRBJ1-1 | - | - | TRBV6-2/TRBV6-3 | TGTGCCAGCAGTTACGGAACAGGGATGAACACTGAAGCTTTCTTT | CASSYGTGMNTEAFF
TRBJ2-1 | TRBD2 | - | TRBV4-3 | TGCGCCAGCAGCCCCAGGACTAGCGGATACAATGAGCAGTTCTTC | CASSPRTSGYNEQFF
TRBJ1-2 | - | - | TRBV7-6 | TGTGCCAGCAGCGTCAATAACTATGGCTACACCTTC | CASSVNNYGYTF